The clone carrying this TCR beta chain was observed at least ten times. This sample is drawn from a study of T cells in Graves' hyperthyroidism and ophthalmopathy. TCR beta CDR3 regions were amplified from RNA. The TCR CDR3 was amplified in a first-round RT-PCR using the HTBI primer set. One entry per CDR3 protein results from TCRdb running MiXCR on the multiplex PCR reads. Altogether some 690,000 distinct CDR3 sequences are present, 17% being singletons, with the ten largest covering around 15%. The CDR3 has 20 amino acids. Germline V CDR1 and CDR2: ENHRY, SYGVKD. V shed 6 bases and J 0 bases; nucleotides not matched to a gene: 17.

The V gene is TRBV10-3, the J gene TRBJ2-1; 10 bases agree with TRBD2. The sample was blood. This TCR derives from a man aged 50 to 60 with Graves' hyperthyroidism. The CDR3 bases are TGTGCCATCAGCTATTCAGGGCTAGCGGGAGCCTACAGCTCCTACAATGAGCAGTTCTTC. This gives the protein CAISYSGLAGAYSSYNEQFF.